The clone carrying this TCR beta chain was seen at least ten times. The record originates from a study of T cells in Graves' hyperthyroidism and ophthalmopathy. It was considered stable Graves' hyperthyroidism when ophthalmopathy did not progress within 18 months. Those with hyperthyroidism were 18 to 65 years old, newly diagnosed, and ill for under 2 months. Exclusion of a patient resulted from uncontrolled infection, other autoimmune disease, pregnancy or lactation. Amplified regions were TCR beta CDR3 sequences from RNA transcripts. Researchers ran a first-round RT-PCR on the TCR CDR3 using the HTBI primer set. TCRdb passed the multiplex PCR reads through MiXCR, listing each CDR3 protein once. Here the sample spans about 480,000 distinct CDR3 sequences, approximately 15% being singletons. Deletions cut 6 bases from V and 2 bases from J, with 13 bases between. Germline lookup yields CDR1 MDHEN and CDR2 SYDVKM. The CDR3 consists of 14 residues.

The V and J genes are TRBV28 and TRBJ1-2, with D perhaps TRBD1 (6 bases). The sample comprised blood. The clonotype originates from a woman under 30 with Graves' hyperthyroidism. The CDR3 nucleotides are TGTGCCAGCAGACTCGATGGACAGAACTATGGCTACACCTTC. Protein: CASRLDGQNYGYTF.